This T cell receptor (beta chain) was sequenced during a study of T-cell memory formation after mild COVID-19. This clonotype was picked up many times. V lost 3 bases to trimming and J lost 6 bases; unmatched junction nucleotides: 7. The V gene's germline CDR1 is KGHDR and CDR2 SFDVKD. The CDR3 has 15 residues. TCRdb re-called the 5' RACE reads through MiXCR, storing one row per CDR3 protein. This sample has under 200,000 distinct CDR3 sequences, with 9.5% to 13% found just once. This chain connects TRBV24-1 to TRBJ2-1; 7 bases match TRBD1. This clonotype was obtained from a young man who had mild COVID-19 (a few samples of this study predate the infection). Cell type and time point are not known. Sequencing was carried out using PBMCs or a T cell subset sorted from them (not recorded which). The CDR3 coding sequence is TGTGCCACCAGTGATCACAGGGCAGGGGGCAATGAGCAGTTCTTC. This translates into CATSDHRAGGNEQFF.